The rows below give T cell receptor beta chains drawn from one sample of a study of low-dose radiotherapy and immunotherapy resistance in tumors. TCRdb called the reads again in MiXCR, with one record for every CDR3 protein. The sample consists of 95,000 to 100,000 distinct CDR3 sequences, 20% to 25% of them appearing once. The sample consisted of PBMCs, taken after low-dose radiotherapy plus immunotherapy. The receptors were sampled from a male donor with prostate cancer. The CDR3 runs from the conserved cysteine through the conserved F or W. The order of the fields is D gene, V gene, clone size, J gene, CDR3 DNA, CDR3 protein. The D gene is left open where the match is weak. Where a row states a size, it is once, few, many or the class of an expanded clone; other rows omit it.

TRBD1,TRBV15,many,TRBJ2-4,TGTGCCACCAGCAGACTAATCCTAGGACAGGGGGACATTCAGTACTTC,CATSRLILGQGDIQYF
.,TRBV6-2/TRBV6-3,many,TRBJ1-1,TGTGCCAGCAGTTCATTGGGCAGGGTTACTGAAGCTTTCTTT,CASSSLGRVTEAFF
TRBD1,TRBV2,many,TRBJ2-7,TGTGCCAGCACCACGGACAGGCGGGAGCAGTACTTC,CASTTDRREQYF
TRBD1,TRBV3-1,many,TRBJ1-3,TGTGCCAGCAGCCAGCGGGACAGGGCAGGAAACACCATATATTTT,CASSQRDRAGNTIYF
.,TRBV27,many,TRBJ2-1,TGTGCCAGCAGTTTAAATCGGGGAGGGGGTATCGATGAGCAGTTCTTC,CASSLNRGGGIDEQFF
TRBD2,TRBV4-2,many,TRBJ2-3,TGTGCCAGCAGCCAAGATAGTGGGACTAGCGGAACAGATACGCAGTATTTT,CASSQDSGTSGTDTQYF
TRBD1,TRBV20-1,many,TRBJ2-1,TGCAGTGCTAGAAGGGGTAACAGGGGTGGGAATGAGCAGTTCTTC,CSARRGNRGGNEQFF
.,TRBV9,.,TRBJ2-3,TGTGCCAGCAGCGTCGAGTCGGGGACAGATACGCAGTATTTT,CASSVESGTDTQYF
TRBD2,TRBV20-1,many,TRBJ2-2,TGCAGTGCCGCCGGGACTAGCGGGGGGCAGAACACCGGGGAGCTGTTTTTT,CSAAGTSGGQNTGELFF
.,TRBV6-2/TRBV6-3,many,TRBJ1-2,TGTGCCAGCAGTTACGCCCAACAGGTGATGGATGGCTACACCTTC,CASSYAQQVMDGYTF
.,TRBV12-3/TRBV12-4,few,TRBJ2-3,TGTGCCATGGGAGCCGGGACTGCGCAGTATTTT,CAMGAGTAQYF
.,TRBV10-3,.,TRBJ2-2,TGTGCCATCAGCTGGGGCATCGAGGGCACCGGGGAGCTGTTTTTT,CAISWGIEGTGELFF
.,TRBV29-1,many,TRBJ1-2,TGCAGCGTTGCTCTTTCTTGGGGAGGCTATGGCTACACCTTC,CSVALSWGGYGYTF
TRBD2,TRBV11-2,many,TRBJ2-3,TGTGCCAGCAGCTTAGACTTCCGCGGGGGTAGCACAGATACGCAGTATTTT,CASSLDFRGGSTDTQYF
TRBD1,TRBV12-3/TRBV12-4,many,TRBJ1-4,TGTGCCAGCAGTTTGGGGACAGGGCTAGTACTGTTTTTT,CASSLGTGLVLFF
TRBD2,TRBV18,few,TRBJ2-6,TGTGCCAGCTCAACTACTAGCGGGCTCTCTGGGGCCAACGTCCTGACTTTC,CASSTTSGLSGANVLTF
TRBD1,TRBV5-1,many,TRBJ2-1,TGCGCCAGCAACCCGGGACAGGGACCCAATGAGCAGTTCTTC,CASNPGQGPNEQFF
TRBD1,TRBV6-2/TRBV6-3,few,TRBJ1-4,TGTGCCAGCAGACTAGGGGGCGCGTATGAAAAACTGTTTTTT,CASRLGGAYEKLFF
.,TRBV19,many,TRBJ1-3,TGTGCCAGTAGTATTCGGCTCCAGGGGAACACCATATATTTT,CASSIRLQGNTIYF
.,TRBV4-1,many,TRBJ1-6,TGCGCCAGCAGCCAAGCTGCAGGGGAAGATTCACCCCTCCACTTT,CASSQAAGEDSPLHF
.,TRBV20-1,many,TRBJ1-1,TGCAGTGCTAACACTAGACAAAACACTGAAGCTTTCTTT,CSANTRQNTEAFF
.,TRBV20-1,few,TRBJ1-5,TGCAGTGCCAAAACCGGGGGGTCGAATCAGCCCCAGCATTTT,CSAKTGGSNQPQHF
.,TRBV19,many,TRBJ1-6,TGTGCCAGTAGTCCTGGCCCACGATCACCCCTCCACTTT,CASSPGPRSPLHF
.,TRBV20-1,many,TRBJ2-2,TGCAGTGCTAAGACAGCAAAACCCGATAACACCGGGGAGCTGTTTTTT,CSAKTAKPDNTGELFF
TRBD1,TRBV29-1,many,TRBJ2-7,TGCAGCGTAGCACAACCCAGGACAGGGGACTCCTACGAGCAGTACTTC,CSVAQPRTGDSYEQYF
.,TRBV11-1,many,TRBJ2-6,TGTGCCAGCAGTCATATGGGGTATGGGGCCAACGTCCTGACTTTC,CASSHMGYGANVLTF
.,TRBV13,many,TRBJ2-7,TGTGCCAGCAGCATAACCGCACGGGGAGGACGGTACTTC,CASSITARGGRYF
.,TRBV12-3/TRBV12-4,many,TRBJ2-7,TGTGCCAGCAGTTCCCCCTACGAGCAGTACTTC,CASSSPYEQYF
TRBD1,TRBV6-2/TRBV6-3,many,TRBJ1-1,TGTGCCAGCAGGTCCCTCTCGGGACAGGCAGACACTGAAGCTTTCTTT,CASRSLSGQADTEAFF
.,TRBV2,once,TRBJ2-7,TGTGCCAGCAGTGTTATAGCTCCATCGTACGAGCAGTACTTC,CASSVIAPSYEQYF
.,TRBV18,few,TRBJ1-1,TGTGCCAGCTCACTCGCAGGGATGAACACTGAAGCTTTCTTT,CASSLAGMNTEAFF